The 5 T cell receptor beta chains below all came from one sample that was sequenced in a study of Graves' ophthalmopathy and Graves' hyperthyroidism. As the template, RNA transcripts were used to amplify TCR beta CDR3 regions. The library came from an HTBI-primed first-round RT-PCR and a second-round multiplex PCR. One entry per CDR3 protein, called by TCRdb with MiXCR from the multiplex PCR reads. The data contain roughly 410,000 distinct CDR3 sequences, about 16% of them singletons. Material for sequencing was peripheral blood. Receptors originate from a woman in her late teens or twenties with stable Graves' hyperthyroidism.

This clonotype was seen at least ten times. The rearrangement links TRBV14 to TRBJ2-7; possibly TRBD2 for D (6 bases). V lost 3 bases and J 1 base, leaving 19 bases between the germline ends. The CDR3 covers 17 residues. Germline CDR1 and CDR2: SGHDN and FVKESK. The CDR3 nucleotides are TGTGCCAGCAGCCAGAGTGGGTCAGGGCGGGGTTCCTACGAGCAGTACTTC. Translated, it gives CASSQSGSGRGSYEQYF.

On this clonotype: With a much larger clone just one base away, this may be a read error. The genes are TRBV19 and TRBJ1-5; D gene ambiguous. From germline, CDR1 is LNHDA and CDR2 SQIVND (reference sequence). There are 15 residues in the CDR3. The CDR3 DNA follows: TGTGCCAGTAACTCATACAGCGATAGCTATCAGCCCCAGCATTTT. Residues: CASNSYSDSYQPQHF. The whole variable domain, filled in from reference TRBV19 and TRBJ1-5, reads DGGITQSPKYLFRKEGQNVTLSCEQNLNHDAMYWYRQDPGQGLRLIYYSQIVNDFQKGDIAEGYSVSREKKESFPLTVTSAQKNPTAFYLCASNSYSDSYQPQHFGDGTRLSIL.

The sample holds many counts of this clonotype. The CDR3 reads CASRSPGGETEAFF. Here the CDR3 DNA reads TGTGCCAGCAGGAGCCCGGGGGGGGAGACTGAAGCTTTCTTT. V usage is TRBV6-5 and J usage is TRBJ1-1, with D possibly TRBD1 on 5 matching bases. This CDR3 region has 14 residues. V lost 6 bases and J 5 bases, leaving 16 bases between the germline ends. CDR1 and CDR2 from the germline V gene are MNHEY and SVGAGI.

At least ten counts were recorded for this clonotype. One end of the junction fails to match germline, which may point to a read error. The chain employs TRBV20-1 and TRBJ1-1, with 7 bases that match TRBD1. This CDR3 region has 16 residues. Per germline, CDR1 DFQATT and CDR2 SNEGSKA (reference sequence). The CDR3 reads CSARAGTESLNTEAFF. CDR3 sequence (DNA): TGCAGTGCCAGAGCCGGGACAGAGTCGTTGAACACTGAAGCTTTCTTT.

This sequence joins TRBV10-3 and TRBJ2-7, with 11 positions matching TRBD1. Trimming removed 10 bases from V and 11 bases from J; junction bases left unmatched: 7. Germline values: CDR1 ENHRY, CDR2 SYGVKD. The CDR3 contains 11 residues. The CDR3 nucleotides are TGTGCCAGCTCACCGGGACAGGGGGAGTACTTC. This gives the protein CASSPGQGEYF.